This T cell receptor (beta chain) was recovered during a study of blood T cell repertoires in COVID-19 (dated by TCRdb to about 2020). Turning to the overall study: Samples from collaborators originated in the United States, Italy and Spain and spanned both the acute and convalescent phases of COVID-19. The prospective study material was composed of cDNA or gDNA derived from T cells, B-cell-depleted T cells, or PBMCs. Subjects who had been exposed to COVID-19, were actively infected with it, or had recovered from it provided the deeply sampled blood TCRbeta repertoires that made up the dataset. A freely available public database, intended as a resource for researchers studying the immune response to SARS-CoV-2, is where the repertoires were released. The samples were drawn from two sources: the first 160 participants of the ongoing ImmuneRACE study, and 1,000 to 1,500 subjects contributed by 6 global collaborators. The sample metadata nearly always contained a de-identified subject ID, COVID-19 status, age in years and sex. Where available, HLA class I and class II types were obtained from metadata supplied by the sample provider rather than from assay-based typing. Broader findings and caveats from the paper: How much clinical and demographic metadata was included differed by source and by participant, and the metadata was provided uncurated.

TCRbeta CDR3 regions were amplified from genomic DNA using the immunoSEQ Assay, a bias-controlled multiplex PCR. The paper's data handling went like this. The number of nucleated cells in each sample was estimated by amplification of reference gene primers within the assay. Sequence reads were collapsed and filtered to measure the absolute abundance of every unique TCRbeta CDR3 rearrangement. Productive Simpson clonality was computed per sample as the square root of Simpson's diversity index over productive rearrangements. As stored in TCRdb, this immuneACCESS dataset retains in-frame rearrangements with V and J assigned. A fraction of the clones does not appear; measured against another copy, unresolved V genes explain less than half of the discrepancy, and the remainder lacks a known reason. V and J calls and clone size are given by that table; D and trimming were obtained from the DNA. Across this sample there are more than 85,000 clones, with over 75% seen only once. The ten largest clones capture 4% to 5% of the sample.

The collaborating institutions used their own protocols to collect whole blood in K2EDTA tubes. Collaborator samples were shipped for TCRbeta analysis as frozen whole blood, isolated PBMCs, or DNA extracted from either sample type. A word on this clone: This clone's antigen is unknown. Base-call qualities are not available, and no considerably larger clone is one nucleotide away.

The CDR3 has 15 amino acids, counting the end cysteine and phenylalanine. CDR3 DNA only is kept here, 45 bases in frame from base 1. Cut back by 2 bases and 4 bases, the V and J ends lie 15 bases apart. The germline V gene sets CDR1 to SGDLS and CDR2 to YYNGEE. The V and J genes are TRBV9 and TRBJ2-5; the D gene is perhaps TRBD2, on 6 matching bases. The sample was peripheral blood. This TCR was recovered from a man aged 45 to 65 with acute or convalescent COVID-19. The CDR3 is CASSVHGGYGETQYF. The nucleotide sequence is given as TGTGCCAGCAGCGTTCATGGGGGGTACGGAGAGACCCAGTACTTC.